The sequence of this T cell receptor beta chain was determined in a study of graft-versus-host responses after intestinal transplantation. About the study: Multivisceral, liver-intestinal, or isolated intestinal grafts were transplanted into recipients. The whole recipient group had anti-thymocyte globulin induction followed by tacrolimus and steroids for roughly three years.

Germline V gives CDR1 MNHNS, CDR2 SASEGT. This CDR3 spans 13 amino acids. V trimming: 6 bases; J trimming: 5 bases; junction bases outside the gene matches: 0. Generated by immunoSEQ multiplex PCR, the TCRdb table keeps only in-frame clones and is missing some. The sample contains about 82,000 clones, more than 85% of which appear only once. Whole-study findings and limits: Declines in HvG clones occurring early post-transplant were associated with peak circulating GvH clone levels.

Comments on this clone: The antigen remains undetermined. At the DNA level, this CDR3 is encoded by other sequences in the same sample as well.

The chain carries TRBV6-1 and TRBJ1-5; 11 nucleotides match TRBD1. Sample: unstimulated CD4+ T cells sorted from spleen or lymph node cells, taken before transplant. The TCR comes from a human donor who was the organ donor for an intestinal transplant. CDR3: CASRDRGHQPQHF. CDR3 nucleotides: TGTGCCAGCAGGGACAGGGGGCATCAGCCCCAGCATTTT.